The clone carrying this T cell receptor beta chain was counted a few times. TCRdb re-analysed the 5' RACE reads in MiXCR, keeping a single row per CDR3 protein. The table has around 490,000 distinct CDR3 sequences, about 22% seen once. This CDR3 region has 14 residues. The trim removed 8 bases at V and 1 base at J, leaving 3 bases unmatched. From germline, CDR1 is SGHAT and CDR2 FQNNGV. The sample is drawn from a study of identical twins. Separately, the same data were catalogued under a study of yellow fever vaccine responses in identical twins.

What was sequenced was CD4+ T cells sorted from blood. This chain connects TRBV11-2 to TRBJ2-1; 9 bases map to TRBD2. The TCR sequence derives from a young woman in good health. CDR3 protein: CASGAGGSYNEQFF. The CDR3 region has the DNA TGTGCCAGCGGAGCGGGAGGATCCTACAATGAGCAGTTCTTC.